This TCR beta chain was sequenced during a study of T cells in Graves' hyperthyroidism and ophthalmopathy. Amplified TCR beta CDR3 regions came from RNA transcripts. The HTBI primer set served for first-round RT-PCR of the TCR CDR3. MiXCR, applied by TCRdb to the multiplex PCR reads, yields one record per CDR3 protein. This table holds approximately 600,000 distinct CDR3 sequences, around 21% found once. Germline assignment: CDR1 DFQATT and CDR2 SNEGSKA (reference sequence). This CDR3 has 14 residues. Trimming stripped 1 base from V and 0 bases from J, with 9 bases between. This clonotype was obtained from a man aged 25-45 years with Graves' ophthalmopathy. The gene calls are TRBV20-1 and TRBJ1-2; D remains unclear. Sequenced sample: blood. The CDR3 DNA sequence: TGCAGTGCTAGAGTTCAACCCTCTAACTATGGCTACACCTTC. Residues: CSARVQPSNYGYTF.